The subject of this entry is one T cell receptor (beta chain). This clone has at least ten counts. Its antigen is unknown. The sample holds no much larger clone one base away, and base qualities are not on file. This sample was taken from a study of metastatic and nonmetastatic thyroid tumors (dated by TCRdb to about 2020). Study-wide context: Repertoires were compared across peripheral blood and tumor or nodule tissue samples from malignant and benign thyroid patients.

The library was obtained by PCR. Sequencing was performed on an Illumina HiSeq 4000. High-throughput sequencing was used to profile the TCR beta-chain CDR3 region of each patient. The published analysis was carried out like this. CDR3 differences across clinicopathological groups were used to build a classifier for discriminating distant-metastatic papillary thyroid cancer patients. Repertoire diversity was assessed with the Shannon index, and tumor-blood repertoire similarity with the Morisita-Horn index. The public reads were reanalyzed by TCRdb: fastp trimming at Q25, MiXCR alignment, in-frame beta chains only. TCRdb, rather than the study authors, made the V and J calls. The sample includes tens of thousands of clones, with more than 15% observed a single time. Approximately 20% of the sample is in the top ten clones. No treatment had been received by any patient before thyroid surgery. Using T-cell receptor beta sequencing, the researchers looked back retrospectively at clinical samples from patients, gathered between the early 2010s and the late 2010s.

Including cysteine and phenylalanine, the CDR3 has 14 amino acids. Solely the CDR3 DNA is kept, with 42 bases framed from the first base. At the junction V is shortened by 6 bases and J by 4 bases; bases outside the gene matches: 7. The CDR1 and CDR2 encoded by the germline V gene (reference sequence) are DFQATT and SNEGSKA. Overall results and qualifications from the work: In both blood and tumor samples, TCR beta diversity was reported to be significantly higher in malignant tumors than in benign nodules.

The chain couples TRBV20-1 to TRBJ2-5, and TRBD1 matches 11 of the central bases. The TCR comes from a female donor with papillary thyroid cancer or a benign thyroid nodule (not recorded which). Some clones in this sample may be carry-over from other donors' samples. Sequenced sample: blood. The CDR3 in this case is CSAFSGTGGETQYF. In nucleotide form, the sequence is TGCAGTGCATTTTCCGGGACAGGGGGAGAGACCCAGTACTTC.